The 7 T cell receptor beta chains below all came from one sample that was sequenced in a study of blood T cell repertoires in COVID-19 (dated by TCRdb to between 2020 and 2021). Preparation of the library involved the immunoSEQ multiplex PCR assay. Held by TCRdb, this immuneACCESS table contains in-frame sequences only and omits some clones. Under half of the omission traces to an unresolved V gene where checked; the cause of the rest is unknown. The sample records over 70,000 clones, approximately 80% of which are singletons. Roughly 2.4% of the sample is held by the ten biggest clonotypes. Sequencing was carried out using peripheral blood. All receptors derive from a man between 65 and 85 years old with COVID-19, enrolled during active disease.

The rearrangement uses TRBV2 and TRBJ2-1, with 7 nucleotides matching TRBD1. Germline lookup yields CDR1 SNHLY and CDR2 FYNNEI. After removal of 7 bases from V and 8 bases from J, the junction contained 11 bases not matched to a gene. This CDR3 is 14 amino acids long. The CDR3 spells CASNPSTGWHEQFF. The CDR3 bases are TGTGCCAGCAACCCATCGACAGGGTGGCATGAGCAGTTCTTC.

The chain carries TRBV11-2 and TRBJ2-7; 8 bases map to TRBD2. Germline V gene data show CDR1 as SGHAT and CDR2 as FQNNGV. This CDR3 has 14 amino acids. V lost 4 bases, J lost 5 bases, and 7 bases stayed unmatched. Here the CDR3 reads CASSSSGSLNEQYF. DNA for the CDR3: TGTGCCAGCAGCTCGAGCGGGAGTCTCAACGAGCAGTACTTC.

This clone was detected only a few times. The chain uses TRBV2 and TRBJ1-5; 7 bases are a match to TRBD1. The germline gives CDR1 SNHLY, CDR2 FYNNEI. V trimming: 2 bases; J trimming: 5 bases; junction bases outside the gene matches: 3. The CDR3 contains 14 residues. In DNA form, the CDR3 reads TGTGCCAGCAGTGAATCTACAGGGGATCAGCCCCAGCATTTT. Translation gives CASSESTGDQPQHF.

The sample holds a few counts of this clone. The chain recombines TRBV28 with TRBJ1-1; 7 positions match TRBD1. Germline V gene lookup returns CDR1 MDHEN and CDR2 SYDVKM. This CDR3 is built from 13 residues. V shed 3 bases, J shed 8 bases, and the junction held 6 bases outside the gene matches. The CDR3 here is CASSFIATGEAFF. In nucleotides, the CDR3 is TGTGCCAGCAGTTTTATCGCGACAGGGGAAGCTTTCTTT.

The CDR3 region has the DNA TGCGCCAGCAGCCGTCATGCGGAGGTTGAGGAGACCCAGTACTTC. This encodes CASSRHAEVEETQYF. The chain joins TRBV4-3 to TRBJ2-5; possible D gene TRBD2, 5 bases. The CDR3 spans 15 residues. CDR1 and CDR2 (germline): LGHNA, YSLEER. The germline V and J ends were trimmed by 4 bases and 5 bases, with 17 bases remaining between them.

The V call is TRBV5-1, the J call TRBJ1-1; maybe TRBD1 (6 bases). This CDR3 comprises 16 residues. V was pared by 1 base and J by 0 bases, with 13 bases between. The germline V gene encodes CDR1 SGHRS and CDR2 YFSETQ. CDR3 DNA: TGCGCCAGCAGCTTGTACCAGGGGCCATTGAACACTGAAGCTTTCTTT. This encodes CASSLYQGPLNTEAFF.

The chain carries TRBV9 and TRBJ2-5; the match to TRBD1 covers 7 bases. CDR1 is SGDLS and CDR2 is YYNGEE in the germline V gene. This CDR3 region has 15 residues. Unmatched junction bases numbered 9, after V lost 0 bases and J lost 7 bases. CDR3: CASSVEGRGFGTQYF. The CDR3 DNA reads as TGTGCCAGCAGCGTAGAGGGCAGGGGGTTTGGGACCCAGTACTTC. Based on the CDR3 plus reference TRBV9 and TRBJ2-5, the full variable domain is DSGVTQTPKHLITATGQRVTLRCSPRSGDLSVYWYQQSLDQGLQFLIQYYNGEERAKGNILERFSAQQFPDLHSELNLSSLELGDSALYFCASSVEGRGFGTQYFGPGTRLLVL.